Listed here are 32 T cell receptor beta chains from one sample, sequenced in a study of human T cells and chemical hapten exposure. As to time point: patch test 1, 2 weeks after DPC sensitization. The treatment was: therapeutic diphenylcyclopropenone sensitization with weekly scalp DPC. From the RACE reads, TCRdb called clonotypes with MiXCR, one entry per CDR3 protein. The sample gives approximately 350,000 distinct CDR3 sequences, about 7% of which show up once; roughly 8% is in the top ten. The sequencing used whole blood, collected in connection with sensitization to the hapten diphenylcyclopropenone (DPC). The receptors were sampled from a woman aged 18-29 years with alopecia areata. Some clones in this sample may be carry-over from other donors' samples.

The chain has TRBV4-1 and TRBJ1-1, with a weak D call TRBD1 (5 bases). Germline CDR1 and CDR2: MGHRA and YSYEKL. Trimming cost V 4 bases and J 5 bases, with 14 bases left between them. The CDR3 has 14 amino acids. The CDR3 spells CASSPLSGGTEAFF. The CDR3 DNA is TGCGCCAGCAGCCCTCTGTCCGGGGGTACTGAAGCTTTCTTT.

In its sample, this clonotype was seen a few times. V and J are TRBV24-1 and TRBJ2-1; no reliable D call. CDR3 length equals 14 residues. Germline values: CDR1 KGHDR, CDR2 SFDVKD. With 4 bases removed from V and 4 bases from J, the gap between germline ends came to 10 bases. The CDR3 is CATSDVYPYNEQFF. Here the CDR3 DNA reads TGTGCCACCAGTGACGTTTACCCGTACAATGAGCAGTTCTTC.

The sample holds many counts of this clonotype. The V call is TRBV5-1, the J call TRBJ2-1, with a weak D call TRBD2 (6 bases). In germline, CDR1 is SGHRS, CDR2 YFSETQ. The CDR3 is 15 residues long. V was pared by 2 bases and J by 4 bases, with 13 bases between. The DNA for the CDR3 is TGCGCCAGCAGCTTAGTAGCGGTGCTATACAATGAGCAGTTCTTC. Translating gives CASSLVAVLYNEQFF.

This clonotype was counted between two and nine times. V and J are TRBV5-8 and TRBJ2-2; D is unclear. The V and J ends lost 4 bases and 4 bases respectively, with 11 bases between them. Germline V gene lookup returns CDR1 SGHTS and CDR2 YDEGEE. The CDR3 is 14 residues long. The CDR3 sequence: CASSPLLGTGELFF. CDR3 DNA: TGTGCCAGCAGCCCGCTGCTGGGCACCGGGGAGCTGTTTTTT.

This clonotype was counted at least ten times. The chain links TRBV20-1 to TRBJ1-5; the D gene is possibly TRBD1 (6 bases). Trimming pared 1 base from V and 3 bases from J, leaving 13 bases between. This CDR3 spans 15 amino acids. Germline-derived CDR1 and CDR2 are DFQATT and SNEGSKA (reference sequence). The CDR3 spells CSARGNTGNNQPQHF. The CDR3 DNA reads as TGCAGTGCTAGAGGGAACACAGGGAACAATCAGCCCCAGCATTTT.

The genes are TRBV7-2 and TRBJ2-7, with 9 bases lining up with TRBD1. The V segment lost 2 bases and the J segment 4 bases; nucleotides outside the gene matches: 9. This CDR3 region has 16 residues. Germline V gene sequence: CDR1 SGHTA, CDR2 FQGNSA. Here the CDR3 DNA reads TGTGCCAGCAGCTTAATCCTTTGGGGACAGGGTTACGAGCAGTACTTC. Encoded protein: CASSLILWGQGYEQYF.

This chain uses TRBV14 with TRBJ2-3; perhaps D is TRBD1 or TRBD2 (6 bases each). In germline, CDR1 is SGHDN, CDR2 FVKESK. V shed 4 bases and J shed 6 bases, with 23 bases lying between them. The CDR3 runs to 17 residues. CDR3 nucleotide sequence: TGTGCCAGCAGCCGCCTTCCGAGGGGGGCCACCACTGATACGCAGTATTTT. This translates into CASSRLPRGATTDTQYF.

A few counts support this clonotype. The chain employs TRBV7-9 and TRBJ1-6; D not certain. The CDR3 has 12 residues. V was pared by 5 bases and J by 7 bases, with 6 bases between. CDR1 and CDR2 (germline): SEHNR, FQNEAQ (reference sequence). CDR3 nucleotides: TGTGCCAGCAGCACACTCAATTCACCCCTCCACTTT. Amino acid sequence: CASSTLNSPLHF.

This clonotype was observed at least ten times. V and J are TRBV5-1 and TRBJ2-7; TRBD2 might be the D (5 bases). From germline, CDR1 is SGHRS and CDR2 YFSETQ. The CDR3 is 14 residues long. With 2 bases removed from V and 5 bases from J, the gap between germline ends came to 14 bases. CDR3 amino acids: CASSFSGKRDEQYF. The CDR3 nucleotides read TGCGCCAGCAGCTTTTCCGGGAAGCGAGACGAGCAGTACTTC.

This sequence joins TRBV7-9 and TRBJ2-7; D may match TRBD1 or TRBD2 (5 bases each). The CDR3 extends over 13 amino acids. CDR1 and CDR2 (germline): SEHNR, FQNEAQ (reference sequence). V lost 5 bases and J lost 3, with 11 bases in between. In DNA, the CDR3 is TGTGCCAGCAGCGTCGGGACCCTCTACGAGCAGTACTTC. Translated: CASSVGTLYEQYF.

This clonotype was seen a handful of times. This chain joins TRBV21-1 and TRBJ2-4. TRBV21-1 is classified as a pseudogene. This CDR3 has 11 amino acids. The CDR3 bases are TGTGCCAGCAGTCCGACATCGGTTCAGTACTTC. This encodes CASSPTSVQYF.

This clonotype occurred once. The chain joins TRBV15 to TRBJ1-5, with TRBD1 as a possible D gene (6 bases). V shed 5 bases and J shed 1 base, with 15 bases lying between them. Germline CDR1 is LNHNV and CDR2 is YYDKDF (reference sequence). The CDR3 is 16 amino acids. The CDR3 region is CATSQGLDKSNQPQHF. As DNA, the CDR3 is TGTGCCACCAGCCAGGGGTTGGATAAGAGCAATCAGCCCCAGCATTTT.

This clonotype was picked up a small number of times. V usage is TRBV3-1 and J usage is TRBJ1-2; TRBD1 aligns across 7 bases. From germline, CDR1 is LGHDT and CDR2 YNNKEL (reference sequence). With 0 bases clipped from V and 7 bases from J, the junction kept 5 bases outside the gene matches. CDR3 length equals 14 residues. DNA of the CDR3: TGTGCCAGCAGCCAAGACCCGACAGGGCTTGGCTACACCTTC. Translating it yields CASSQDPTGLGYTF.

In this sample, this clonotype turned up a few times. V is TRBV7-2 and J is TRBJ1-2; D unresolved. The CDR3 loop spans 14 amino acids. CDR1 is SGHTA and CDR2 is FQGNSA in the germline V gene. Trimming removed 1 base at V and 5 bases at J, with 11 bases between. DNA of the CDR3: TGTGCCAGCAGCTTAGAACAGAGGGAGTATGGCTACACCTTC. Protein product: CASSLEQREYGYTF.

This clonotype was recorded at least ten times. This chain connects TRBV4-2 to TRBJ1-4; D remains ambiguous. The germline gives CDR1 LGHNA, CDR2 YNFKEQ. The CDR3 extends over 13 amino acids. Trimming left V 0 bases short and J 7 bases short, with 6 bases between. The CDR3 nucleotides read TGTGCCAGCAGCCAAGAATCCGGTGAAAAACTGTTTTTT. Translated, it gives CASSQESGEKLFF.

This clonotype was found a few times. This sequence joins TRBV7-2 and TRBJ2-3, with D uncertain. The CDR3 sequence is 16 residues long. Trimming took off 0 bases at V and 6 bases at J, with 16 bases between the two ends. Germline V gives CDR1 SGHTA, CDR2 FQGNSA. Here the CDR3 reads CASSLAVALLPDTQYF. Here the CDR3 DNA reads TGTGCCAGCAGCTTAGCAGTGGCACTCCTCCCGGATACGCAGTATTTT.

The rearrangement joins TRBV5-6 to TRBJ1-1; D is unresolved. Trimming cost V 4 bases and J 8 bases, with 9 bases left between them. Looked up from germline, CDR1 is SGHDT and CDR2 is YYEEEE. This CDR3 contains 11 residues. CDR3 in DNA: TGTGCCAGCAGCGAAACCGACGAAGCTTTCTTT. It translates to CASSETDEAFF. The whole variable domain, remainder taken from reference TRBV5-6 and TRBJ1-1, is DAGVTQSPTHLIKTRGQQVTLRCSPKSGHDTVSWYQQALGQGPQFIFQYYEEEERQRGNFPDRFSGHQFPNYSSELNVNALLLGDSALYLCASSETDEAFFGQGTRLTVV.

A few counts support this clonotype. This rearrangement joins TRBV18 to TRBJ1-1; D perhaps matches TRBD1 (5 bases). Germline V lookup: CDR1 KGHSH, CDR2 LQKENI. This CDR3 is 17 amino acids long. Trimming removed 6 bases at V and 0 bases at J, with 20 bases between. In DNA form, the CDR3 reads TGTGCCAGCTCGGCTCCCGGGAGGCAGGGTGTGAACACTGAAGCTTTCTTT. Its translation is CASSAPGRQGVNTEAFF.

This clonotype appeared many times. V usage is TRBV7-3 and J usage is TRBJ2-1; no definite D call. Germline CDR1 and CDR2: SGHTA and FQGTGA. The CDR3 length is 14 residues. The ends were cut back, 5 bases at V and 9 bases at J, with 17 bases in the middle. CDR3 nucleotides: TGTGCCAGCAGCCCTGAAAGCACCGGCGGTGAGCAGTTCTTC. Translation: CASSPESTGGEQFF.

As for this clonotype: A much more abundant neighbour one base away suggests this may be a read error. This chain connects TRBV25-1 to TRBJ2-3; TRBD2 matches 10 bases. The V and J ends lost 6 bases and 2 bases, in that order; junction bases with no gene match: 5. This CDR3 comprises 15 residues. Germline CDR1 is MGHDK and CDR2 is SYGVNS. Here the CDR3 DNA reads TGTGCCAGCAGGGGGCTAGCGGGGGACACAGATACGCAGTATTTT. Protein: CASRGLAGDTDTQYF.

The gene calls are TRBV9 and TRBJ2-5, with a possible D match to TRBD2 (6 bases). Trimming cost V 0 bases and J 2 bases, with 14 bases left between them. Per germline, CDR1 SGDLS and CDR2 YYNGEE. The CDR3 runs to 16 residues. The CDR3 DNA reads TGTGCCAGCAGCGTAGAAGGAGGGATTGGGCAAGAGACCCAGTACTTC. Amino acid sequence: CASSVEGGIGQETQYF.

This clonotype was seen a handful of times. The chain joins TRBV20-1 to TRBJ2-3; 8 nucleotides line up with TRBD2. The CDR3 consists of 15 residues. Trimming at V came to 1 base and at J to 1 base, leaving 4 bases not matched to a gene. Germline loops: CDR1 DFQATT, CDR2 SNEGSKA (reference sequence). CDR3 residues: CSARVRSGGTDTQYF. The CDR3 DNA is TGCAGTGCTAGAGTTCGTAGCGGGGGCACAGATACGCAGTATTTT.

In this sample, this clonotype turned up many times. The chain employs TRBV7-2 and TRBJ2-1; TRBD1 matches at 7 bases. Germline trimming cut 5 bases from V and 2 bases from J; bases unmatched to any gene: 6. This CDR3 comprises 15 residues. Germline V gives CDR1 SGHTA, CDR2 FQGNSA. CDR3 region: CASSDRQGPYNEQFF. CDR3 DNA: TGTGCCAGCAGCGATCGACAGGGCCCCTACAATGAGCAGTTCTTC.

This clonotype has ten or more counts. The rearrangement uses TRBV7-2 and TRBJ2-1, with 7 bases aligning to TRBD2. Trimming at V came to 4 bases and at J to 5 bases, leaving 14 bases not matched to a gene. Germline loops: CDR1 SGHTA, CDR2 FQGNSA. The CDR3 length is 17 residues. Here the CDR3 reads CASSSAPRGTNHNEQFF. CDR3 nucleotides: TGTGCCAGCAGCTCAGCCCCCCGCGGGACTAACCACAATGAGCAGTTCTTC.

This clonotype was picked up a small number of times. The chain joins TRBV12-3 or TRBV12-4 to TRBJ2-1; TRBD2 agrees at 8 bases. This CDR3 has 16 residues. Trimming took 1 base from V and 9 from J; bases not matched to a gene: 11. The CDR3 region has the DNA TGTGCCAGCAGTTTAGATCCCCCGGGACTAGTGGCTGAGCAGTTCTTC. Translation gives CASSLDPPGLVAEQFF.

This chain links TRBV29-1 with TRBJ2-7; D is unclear. CDR1 is SQVTM, CDR2 ANQGSEA, per germline. V shed 5 bases and J shed 6 bases, with 11 bases lying between them. This CDR3 spans 11 amino acids. The CDR3: CSVLHSPEQYF. Written as DNA, the CDR3 is TGCAGCGTTCTACACAGCCCCGAGCAGTACTTC.

The chain couples TRBV12-3 or TRBV12-4 to TRBJ1-3; D gene ambiguous. Trimming left V 3 bases short and J 2 bases short, with 8 bases between. This CDR3 is 14 amino acids long. CDR3 sequence (DNA): TGTGCCAGCAGTTTGGGGAGCCCTGGAAACACCATATATTTT. Protein sequence: CASSLGSPGNTIYF.

The table lists this clonotype with a few counts. The chain is built from TRBV14 and TRBJ1-1, with 7 bases lining up with TRBD1. The CDR3 spans 16 residues. V was clipped by 4 bases and J by 0 bases; unmatched bases: 8. Germline CDR1 SGHDN, CDR2 FVKESK. CDR3: CASSRGTALMNTEAFF. CDR3 nucleotide sequence: TGTGCCAGCAGCCGGGGGACAGCCCTTATGAACACTGAAGCTTTCTTT.

In its sample, this clonotype was seen a few times. The genes are TRBV27 and TRBJ1-4, with a weak D call TRBD1 (5 bases). The germline gives CDR1 MNHEY, CDR2 SMNVEV (reference sequence). V lost 6 bases to trimming and J lost 0 bases, with 8 bases between them. The CDR3 totals 14 residues. CDR3 protein: CASRGPATNEKLFF. CDR3 sequence (DNA): TGTGCCAGCAGGGGACCTGCAACTAATGAAAAACTGTTTTTT. The variable domain in full, with the rest retrieved from reference TRBV27 and TRBJ1-4, is EAQVTQNPRYLITVTGKKLTVTCSQNMNHEYMSWYRQDPGLGLRQIYYSMNVEVTDKGDVPEGYKVSRKEKRNFPLILESPSPNQTSLYFCASRGPATNEKLFFGSGTQLSVL.

This clonotype has a count of ten or more. The rearrangement links TRBV7-2 to TRBJ2-1, with unresolved D. The CDR3 loop spans 13 amino acids. The germline gives CDR1 SGHTA, CDR2 FQGNSA. Trimming pared 4 bases from V and 6 bases from J, leaving 10 bases between. The CDR3 sequence is CASSSPTVNEQFF. CDR3 sequence (DNA): TGTGCCAGCAGCTCCCCGACGGTCAATGAGCAGTTCTTC.

This clonotype was recorded many times. The V gene is TRBV28, the J gene TRBJ1-3, with 8 bases matching TRBD1. The CDR3 has 17 amino acids. The J segment lost 3 bases and the V segment lost 5 bases, leaving 12 bases of the junction unmatched. Germline V gene data show CDR1 as MDHEN and CDR2 as SYDVKM. This chain's CDR3 is CASSRPGQGASGNTIYF. CDR3 DNA sequence: TGTGCCAGCAGTCGCCCGGGGCAGGGGGCTAGTGGAAACACCATATATTTT.

The rearrangement uses TRBV27 and TRBJ1-3; 8 nucleotides line up with TRBD1. The germline CDR1 and CDR2 sequences are MNHEY and SMNVEV (reference sequence). V shed 6 bases, J shed 0 bases, and the junction held 1 base outside the gene matches. This CDR3 is built from 14 residues. CDR3 coding DNA: TGTGCCAGCAGGACAGGGGTCTCTGGAAACACCATATATTTT. It codes for CASRTGVSGNTIYF.